Shown below are 15 T cell receptor beta chains from a single sample sequenced in a study of blood T cell repertoires in COVID-19. Clones were sequenced by immunoSEQ multiplex PCR, and TCRdb holds only the in-frame ones, with some missing. The table records more than 300,000 clones, more than 70% of them present only once. Input material: PBMCs or T cells enriched from blood (not recorded which). These receptor sequences come from a man aged 35 to 55 in a cohort exposed to, infected with or recovered from COVID-19 (not recorded which).

The chain joins TRBV9 to TRBJ2-7, with D hard to call. Germline V gene lookup returns CDR1 SGDLS and CDR2 YYNGEE. CDR3 length: 13 residues. V was trimmed by 7 bases and J by 1 base, leaving 12 bases between them. As DNA, the CDR3 is TGTGCCAGCTCGCCAGAAGTTTCCTACGAGCAGTACTTC. Translation: CASSPEVSYEQYF. Drawing the rest from reference TRBV9 and TRBJ2-7, the complete variable domain is DSGVTQTPKHLITATGQRVTLRCSPRSGDLSVYWYQQSLDQGLQFLIQYYNGEERAKGNILERFSAQQFPDLHSELNLSSLELGDSALYFCASSPEVSYEQYFGPGTRLTVT.

The chain couples TRBV20-1 to TRBJ2-3; no reliable D call. V gave up 3 bases and J gave up 2 bases, with 6 bases separating them. The CDR3 contains 12 residues. The germline V gene has CDR1 DFQATT and CDR2 SNEGSKA (reference sequence). In DNA, the CDR3 is TGCAGTGCTAGTTCCTACACAGATACGCAGTATTTT. As protein: CSASSYTDTQYF.

V usage is TRBV19 and J usage is TRBJ2-5; D perhaps matches TRBD2 (6 bases). The V gene lost 7 bases and the J gene lost 11 bases, with 20 bases spanning the gap. Germline CDR1 LNHDA, CDR2 SQIVND (reference sequence). This CDR3 has 13 residues. This chain's CDR3 is CASTTAGGGGQYF. As DNA, the CDR3 is TGTGCCAGTACTACAGCGGGCGGTGGGGGTCAGTACTTC.

In nucleotides, the CDR3 is TGCGCCAGCAGCCCTGGTTCGGCGGGAGGGAGCCATACGCAGTATTTT. Encoded protein: CASSPGSAGGSHTQYF. The rearrangement uses TRBV5-1 and TRBJ2-3; 9 bases are shared with TRBD2. Per the germline V gene, CDR1 is SGHRS and CDR2 is YFSETQ. The CDR3 extends over 16 amino acids. V shed 4 bases, J shed 7 bases, and the junction held 13 bases outside the gene matches.

The gene calls are TRBV19 and TRBJ2-7, with 8 bases aligning to TRBD1. The CDR3 has 15 residues. The V and J ends lost 4 bases and 3 bases, in that order; junction bases with no gene match: 8. The germline CDR1 and CDR2 sequences are LNHDA and SQIVND (reference sequence). CDR3 sequence: CASSTMGTGSYEQYF. The CDR3 region has the DNA TGTGCCAGTAGTACCATGGGGACAGGTAGCTACGAGCAGTACTTC.

The chain recombines TRBV7-3 with TRBJ2-3; 9 bases match TRBD2. Trimming at V came to 4 bases and at J to 5 bases, leaving 13 bases not matched to a gene. Germline V gives CDR1 SGHTA, CDR2 FQGTGA. This CDR3 region has 17 residues. Written as DNA, the CDR3 is TGTGCCAGCAGCTCCCGCCGGATTAGCGGGAGATTAGATACGCAGTATTTT. It translates to CASSSRRISGRLDTQYF.

The J gene is TRBJ1-3, the V gene TRBV30; 8 positions agree with TRBD1. The V gene end was trimmed by 2 bases and the J gene end by 1 base; junction bases not matched to a gene: 16. The CDR3 extends over 19 amino acids. Germline V gene data show CDR1 as GTSNPN and CDR2 as SVGIG (reference sequence). The CDR3 is CAWSWVGQGRGRSGNTIYF. The CDR3, as DNA: TGTGCCTGGAGTTGGGTGGGACAAGGCAGGGGGCGATCTGGAAACACCATATATTTT.

This chain joins TRBV4-2 and TRBJ2-7, with 10 bases that match TRBD2. Germline CDR1 reads LGHNA; CDR2 reads YNFKEQ. CDR3 length: 15 amino acids. With 2 bases clipped from V and 6 bases from J, the junction kept 7 bases outside the gene matches. The CDR3 region has the DNA TGTGCCAGCAGCCAACTCCAGCTAGCGGGAGTCGAGCAGTACTTC. It translates to CASSQLQLAGVEQYF.

The chain employs TRBV3-1 (or the pseudogene TRBV3-2) and TRBJ1-2; 7 bases are a match to TRBD1. Trimming cost V 6 bases and J 4 bases; bases outside gene matches: 8. The CDR3 is 14 residues long. Germline-derived CDR1 and CDR2 are LGHDT and YNNKEL (reference sequence). CDR3 residues: CASSTQGVVYGYTF. The CDR3 nucleotides read TGTGCCAGCAGTACCCAGGGGGTAGTCTATGGCTACACCTTC.

The chain carries TRBV11-2 and TRBJ2-7, with 8 nucleotides matching TRBD2. Trimming took 4 bases from V and 7 from J; bases not matched to a gene: 12. Germline V lookup: CDR1 SGHAT, CDR2 FQNNGV. This CDR3 is built from 15 residues. CDR3 in amino acids: CASSSGTSASGEQYF. The CDR3 region has the DNA TGTGCCAGCAGCTCCGGGACTAGTGCTTCGGGTGAGCAGTACTTC.

J is TRBJ2-5 and V is TRBV6-1; 7 bases are shared with TRBD2. Trimming took 1 base from V and 2 from J; bases not matched to a gene: 4. This CDR3 comprises 15 residues. CDR1 and CDR2 (germline): MNHNS, SASEGT. This CDR3 is CASSEVASGQETQYF. CDR3 sequence (DNA): TGTGCCAGCAGTGAAGTGGCTAGCGGTCAAGAGACCCAGTACTTC.

A note on this clone: One junction end disagrees with the germline gene, perhaps due to a read error. The chain links TRBV7-9 to TRBJ1-2; D unclear. CDR1 and CDR2 from the germline V gene are SEHNR and FQNEAQ (reference sequence). This CDR3 comprises 12 residues. CDR3: CASSRGHYGYTF. CDR3 nucleotide sequence: TGTGCCAGCAGCCGGGGTCACTACGGCTACACCTTC.

V gene TRBV5-1 combines with J gene TRBJ2-1; maybe TRBD1 (5 bases). CDR3 length equals 13 residues. The V end was cut by 0 bases, the J end by 8 bases, with 9 bases between. In germline, CDR1 is SGHRS, CDR2 YFSETQ. CDR3 region: CASSLGQSDEQFF. For the CDR3, the DNA is TGCGCCAGCAGCTTGGGACAGTCCGATGAGCAGTTCTTC.

The chain carries TRBV28 and TRBJ1-2; 11 bases are a match to TRBD1. The germline V gene has CDR1 MDHEN and CDR2 SYDVKM. The V segment lost 11 bases and the J segment 4 bases; nucleotides outside the gene matches: 3. The CDR3 extends over 12 amino acids. CDR3 sequence: CALGQGVYGYTF. The CDR3 DNA reads as TGTGCCTTGGGACAGGGGGTCTATGGCTACACCTTC.

The CDR3 sequence: CASAEEGMVEKLFF. The CDR3 coding sequence is TGTGCCAGTGCGGAAGAGGGTATGGTTGAAAAACTGTTTTTT. This chain links TRBV6-5 with TRBJ1-4, with D hard to call. Trimming took 9 bases from V and 7 from J, leaving 18 bases between them. Germline V gene sequence: CDR1 MNHEY, CDR2 SVGAGI. The CDR3 is 14 residues long.